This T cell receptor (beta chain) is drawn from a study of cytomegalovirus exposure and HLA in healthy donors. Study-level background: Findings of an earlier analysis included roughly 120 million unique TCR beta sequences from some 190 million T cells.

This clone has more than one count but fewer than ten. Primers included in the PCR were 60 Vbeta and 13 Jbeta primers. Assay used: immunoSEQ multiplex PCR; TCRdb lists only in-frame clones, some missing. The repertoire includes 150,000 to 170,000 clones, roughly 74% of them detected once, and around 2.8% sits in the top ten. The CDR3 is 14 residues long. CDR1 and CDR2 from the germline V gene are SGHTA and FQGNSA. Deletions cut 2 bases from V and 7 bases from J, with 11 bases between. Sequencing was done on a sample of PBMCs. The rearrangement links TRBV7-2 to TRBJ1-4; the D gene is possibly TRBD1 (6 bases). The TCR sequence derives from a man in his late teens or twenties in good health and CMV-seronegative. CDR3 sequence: CASSLQGSGEKLFF. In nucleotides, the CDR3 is TGTGCCAGCAGCTTACAGGGGAGTGGTGAAAAACTGTTTTTT.